Listed below are T cell receptor beta chains from one sample, sequenced in a study of blood T cell repertoires in COVID-19. This table comes from immunoSEQ multiplex PCR, and its TCRdb copy is limited to in-frame clones, with some not included. The sample includes about 210,000 clones, about 84% of them seen just once. The sample was peripheral blood. The receptors were gathered from a human donor in a cohort sampled during active COVID-19. Each CDR3 is given with its conserved first and last residue. The D gene is left open where the match is weak. Expanded clones get a size class; other rows say once, few or many, or leave the size out.

v_gene: TRBV6-5
d_gene: -
j_gene: TRBJ1-2
abundance: -
CDR3aa: CASSHRRGDYGYTF
CDR3nt: TGTGCCAGCTCCCACAGGAGGGGCGACTATGGCTACACCTTC

v_gene: TRBV10-3
d_gene: -
j_gene: TRBJ2-7
abundance: -
CDR3aa: CAISDQTYEQYF
CDR3nt: TGTGCCATCAGTGATCAAACCTACGAGCAGTACTTC

v_gene: TRBV20-1
d_gene: -
j_gene: TRBJ1-2
abundance: -
CDR3aa: CSVLPGYGYTF
CDR3nt: TGCAGTGTCCTGCCCGGTTATGGCTACACCTTC

v_gene: TRBV5-6
d_gene: TRBD1
j_gene: TRBJ1-5
abundance: -
CDR3aa: CASSFGAGGQPQHF
CDR3nt: TGTGCCAGCAGCTTCGGGGCAGGGGGGCAGCCCCAGCATTTT

v_gene: TRBV4-3
d_gene: -
j_gene: TRBJ1-4
abundance: -
CDR3aa: CASSQGLTTNEKLFF
CDR3nt: TGCGCCAGCAGCCAAGGACTTACAACTAATGAAAAACTGTTTTTT

v_gene: TRBV5-8
d_gene: -
j_gene: TRBJ2-2
abundance: once
CDR3aa: CASSSLGLVRDGELFF
CDR3nt: TGTGCCAGCAGCTCTTTGGGACTCGTACGAGATGGGGAGCTGTTTTTT

v_gene: TRBV3-1/TRBV3-2
d_gene: TRBD2
j_gene: TRBJ2-1
abundance: -
CDR3aa: CASSQDPWRLAGVYNEQFF
CDR3nt: TGTGCCAGCAGCCAAGATCCCTGGAGGCTAGCGGGAGTGTACAATGAGCAGTTCTTC

v_gene: TRBV7-3
d_gene: TRBD1
j_gene: TRBJ1-2
abundance: -
CDR3aa: CASSPRQGAFGYTF
CDR3nt: TGTGCCAGCAGCCCCCGACAGGGGGCGTTTGGCTACACCTTC

v_gene: TRBV20-1
d_gene: -
j_gene: TRBJ2-1
abundance: -
CDR3aa: CSARDGGNPFF
CDR3nt: TGCAGTGCTAGAGATGGGGGGAATCCGTTCTTC

v_gene: TRBV5-1
d_gene: TRBD1
j_gene: TRBJ2-1
abundance: once
CDR3aa: CASSLVRGQGAVDEQFF
CDR3nt: TGCGCCAGCAGCTTGGTGAGAGGTCAGGGGGCTGTTGATGAGCAGTTCTTC

v_gene: TRBV3-1/TRBV3-2
d_gene: -
j_gene: TRBJ2-7
abundance: -
CDR3aa: CASSGSETYEQYF
CDR3nt: TGTGCCAGCAGCGGTAGCGAGACCTACGAGCAGTACTTC

v_gene: TRBV2
d_gene: TRBD1
j_gene: TRBJ1-1
abundance: -
CDR3aa: CASRVDRFMNTEAFF
CDR3nt: TGTGCCAGCAGGGTGGACAGGTTCATGAACACTGAAGCTTTCTTT

v_gene: TRBV5-1
d_gene: -
j_gene: TRBJ2-1
abundance: -
CDR3aa: CASSFLRENEQFF
CDR3nt: TGCGCCAGCAGCTTCCTACGGGAAAATGAGCAGTTCTTC

v_gene: TRBV29-1
d_gene: TRBD1
j_gene: TRBJ2-1
abundance: -
CDR3aa: CSVEVGTGFDEQFF
CDR3nt: TGCAGCGTTGAAGTGGGGACAGGGTTTGATGAGCAGTTCTTC

v_gene: TRBV28
d_gene: TRBD1
j_gene: TRBJ1-6
abundance: -
CDR3aa: CASSTGQDDTYNSPLHF
CDR3nt: TGTGCCAGCAGTACTGGACAGGACGACACTTATAATTCACCCCTCCACTTT

v_gene: TRBV18
d_gene: TRBD2
j_gene: TRBJ2-7
abundance: -
CDR3aa: CASSPQKEREGLMYF
CDR3nt: TGTGCCAGCTCACCTCAGAAAGAGCGGGAGGGCCTCATGTACTTC

v_gene: TRBV9
d_gene: TRBD1
j_gene: TRBJ1-4
abundance: -
CDR3aa: CASSEGAGTGVEKLFF
CDR3nt: TGTGCCAGCAGCGAGGGGGCCGGGACAGGGGTTGAAAAACTGTTTTTT

v_gene: TRBV6-6
d_gene: TRBD1
j_gene: TRBJ2-2
abundance: -
CDR3aa: CASSSHRGSRTGELFF
CDR3nt: TGTGCCAGCAGTTCCCACAGGGGAAGTCGAACCGGGGAGCTGTTTTTT

v_gene: TRBV5-1
d_gene: TRBD2
j_gene: TRBJ2-1
abundance: -
CDR3aa: CASSWVGGPNNEQFF
CDR3nt: TGCGCCAGCTCATGGGTGGGAGGGCCCAACAATGAGCAGTTCTTC

v_gene: TRBV29-1
d_gene: TRBD2
j_gene: TRBJ2-3
abundance: -
CDR3aa: CSVLAGATQGGTDTQYF
CDR3nt: TGCAGCGTCCTAGCGGGAGCCACCCAAGGTGGCACAGATACGCAGTATTTT

v_gene: TRBV19
d_gene: -
j_gene: TRBJ1-6
abundance: few
CDR3aa: CASSTSGEATALHF
CDR3nt: TGTGCCAGTAGCACATCCGGGGAGGCGACGGCCCTCCACTTT

v_gene: TRBV5-4
d_gene: TRBD1
j_gene: TRBJ1-6
abundance: few
CDR3aa: CASRLDRGFSPLHF
CDR3nt: TGTGCCAGCAGACTTGACAGGGGGTTCTCACCCCTCCACTTT

v_gene: TRBV20-1
d_gene: -
j_gene: TRBJ1-5
abundance: -
CDR3aa: CSASTQGIYSNQPQHF
CDR3nt: TGCAGTGCTAGTACACAGGGAATTTATAGCAATCAGCCCCAGCATTTT

v_gene: TRBV11-3
d_gene: TRBD2
j_gene: TRBJ2-1
abundance: -
CDR3aa: CASSPGTSGWDEQFF
CDR3nt: TGTGCCAGCAGCCCAGGGACTAGCGGTTGGGATGAGCAGTTCTTC

v_gene: TRBV10-1
d_gene: -
j_gene: TRBJ1-1
abundance: once
CDR3aa: CASSEPPRGRTMNTEAFF
CDR3nt: TGCGCCAGCAGTGAGCCACCAAGAGGACGGACTATGAACACTGAAGCTTTCTTT

v_gene: TRBV29-1
d_gene: -
j_gene: TRBJ2-2
abundance: many
CDR3aa: CSVSRDYTGELFF
CDR3nt: TGCAGCGTTAGCCGCGATTACACCGGGGAGCTGTTTTTT

v_gene: TRBV6-5
d_gene: -
j_gene: TRBJ2-7
abundance: -
CDR3aa: CASSSTGSYEQYF
CDR3nt: TGTGCCAGCAGTTCCACAGGTTCCTACGAGCAGTACTTC

v_gene: TRBV9
d_gene: -
j_gene: TRBJ1-4
abundance: -
CDR3aa: CASSPREGRGTNEKLFF
CDR3nt: TGTGCCAGCAGCCCCCGGGAGGGCCGGGGGACTAATGAAAAACTGTTTTTT

v_gene: TRBV29-1
d_gene: -
j_gene: TRBJ1-2
abundance: -
CDR3aa: CSVEDTDGYTF
CDR3nt: TGCAGCGTTGAAGATACGGATGGCTACACCTTC

v_gene: TRBV7-2
d_gene: TRBD1
j_gene: TRBJ1-4
abundance: -
CDR3aa: CASSSDRGGEKLFF
CDR3nt: TGTGCCAGCAGCTCCGACAGGGGGGGGGAAAAACTGTTTTTT

v_gene: TRBV7-2
d_gene: -
j_gene: TRBJ1-5
abundance: -
CDR3aa: CASSFQGSNQPQHF
CDR3nt: TGTGCCAGCAGCTTCCAGGGTTCCAATCAGCCCCAGCATTTT

v_gene: TRBV2
d_gene: TRBD2
j_gene: TRBJ2-1
abundance: -
CDR3aa: CASSEQRLAGLGQFF
CDR3nt: TGTGCCAGCAGTGAACAACGACTAGCTGGGCTAGGGCAGTTCTTC

v_gene: TRBV7-8
d_gene: TRBD1
j_gene: TRBJ1-1
abundance: -
CDR3aa: CASSLGDTGGTEAFF
CDR3nt: TGTGCCAGCAGCTTAGGAGACACAGGGGGCACTGAAGCTTTCTTT

v_gene: TRBV18
d_gene: -
j_gene: TRBJ1-4
abundance: few
CDR3aa: CASSPRSGAWEKLFF
CDR3nt: TGTGCCAGCTCTCCCCGAAGCGGGGCTTGGGAAAAACTGTTTTTT

v_gene: TRBV5-1
d_gene: TRBD1
j_gene: TRBJ2-2
abundance: -
CDR3aa: CASSLQGFGELFF
CDR3nt: TGCGCCAGCAGCTTACAGGGGTTCGGGGAGCTGTTTTTT

v_gene: TRBV2
d_gene: TRBD2
j_gene: TRBJ2-5
abundance: many
CDR3aa: CASKGTRSEETQYF
CDR3nt: TGTGCCAGCAAAGGGACTAGGTCGGAAGAGACCCAGTACTTC

v_gene: TRBV28
d_gene: TRBD1
j_gene: TRBJ1-2
abundance: many
CDR3aa: CASSFRGFNYGYTF
CDR3nt: TGTGCCAGCAGTTTCAGGGGGTTTAACTATGGCTACACCTTC

v_gene: TRBV27
d_gene: TRBD1
j_gene: TRBJ2-7
abundance: -
CDR3aa: CASSLGQGPYEQYF
CDR3nt: TGTGCCAGCAGCCTGGGACAGGGCCCCTACGAGCAGTACTTC

v_gene: TRBV4-2
d_gene: -
j_gene: TRBJ1-4
abundance: -
CDR3aa: CASSQALKGGDEKLFF
CDR3nt: TGTGCCAGCAGCCAAGCGCTAAAGGGAGGGGATGAAAAACTGTTTTTT

v_gene: TRBV19
d_gene: -
j_gene: TRBJ2-7
abundance: few
CDR3aa: CASSTGVSSYEQYF
CDR3nt: TGTGCCAGTAGTACAGGGGTAAGCTCCTACGAGCAGTACTTC

v_gene: TRBV7-2
d_gene: -
j_gene: TRBJ2-1
abundance: -
CDR3aa: CASTQAQKYNEQFF
CDR3nt: TGTGCCAGCACCCAGGCGCAGAAGTACAATGAGCAGTTCTTC

v_gene: TRBV25-1
d_gene: -
j_gene: TRBJ1-2
abundance: -
CDR3aa: CASSEFRGLGYTF
CDR3nt: TGTGCCAGCAGTGAATTCAGGGGATTGGGCTACACCTTC

v_gene: TRBV27
d_gene: TRBD1
j_gene: TRBJ1-1
abundance: -
CDR3aa: CASSIQGGGVNTEAFF
CDR3nt: TGTGCCAGCAGTATACAGGGGGGCGGTGTGAACACTGAAGCTTTCTTT

v_gene: TRBV10-3
d_gene: -
j_gene: TRBJ1-1
abundance: -
CDR3aa: CAKKERLENTEAFF
CDR3nt: TGTGCCAAAAAAGAGAGGCTTGAGAACACTGAAGCTTTCTTT

v_gene: TRBV7-8
d_gene: -
j_gene: TRBJ2-7
abundance: -
CDR3aa: CASSMNLDNSYEQYF
CDR3nt: TGTGCCAGCAGCATGAATTTGGACAACTCCTACGAGCAGTACTTC

v_gene: TRBV7-6
d_gene: -
j_gene: TRBJ2-5
abundance: -
CDR3aa: CASSLAAETQYF
CDR3nt: TGTGCCAGCAGCTTAGCGGCCGAAACCCAGTACTTC

v_gene: TRBV28
d_gene: -
j_gene: TRBJ1-5
abundance: few
CDR3aa: CASKQGPLVHQPQHF
CDR3nt: TGTGCCAGCAAACAGGGACCTTTGGTCCATCAGCCCCAGCATTTT

v_gene: TRBV6-2/TRBV6-3
d_gene: -
j_gene: TRBJ1-5
abundance: few
CDR3aa: CASSYRGGRNQPQHF
CDR3nt: TGTGCCAGCAGTTACCGCGGTGGTCGCAATCAGCCCCAGCATTTT

v_gene: TRBV5-1
d_gene: -
j_gene: TRBJ1-5
abundance: -
CDR3aa: CASSLGLNQPQHF
CDR3nt: TGCGCCAGCAGCTTAGGACTCAATCAGCCCCAGCATTTT

v_gene: TRBV30
d_gene: -
j_gene: TRBJ1-5
abundance: -
CDR3aa: CAWSALDSYSNQPQHF
CDR3nt: TGTGCCTGGAGTGCCCTCGACAGTTATAGCAATCAGCCCCAGCATTTT

v_gene: TRBV19
d_gene: -
j_gene: TRBJ2-2
abundance: -
CDR3aa: CASSAAITGELFF
CDR3nt: TGTGCCAGTAGTGCCGCTATCACCGGGGAGCTGTTTTTT